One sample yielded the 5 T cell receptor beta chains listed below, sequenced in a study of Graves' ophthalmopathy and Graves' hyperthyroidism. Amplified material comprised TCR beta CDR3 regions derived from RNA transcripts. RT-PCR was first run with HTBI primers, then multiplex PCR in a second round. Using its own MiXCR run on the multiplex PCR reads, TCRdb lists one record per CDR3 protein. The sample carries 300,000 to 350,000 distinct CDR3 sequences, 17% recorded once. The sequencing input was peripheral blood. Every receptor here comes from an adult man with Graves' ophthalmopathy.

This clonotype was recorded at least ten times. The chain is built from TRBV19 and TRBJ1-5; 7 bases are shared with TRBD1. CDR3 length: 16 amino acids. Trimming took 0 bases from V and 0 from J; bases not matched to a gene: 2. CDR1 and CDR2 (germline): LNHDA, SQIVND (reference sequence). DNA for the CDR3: TGTGCCAGTAGTATAGAGACAGGGTATAGCAATCAGCCCCAGCATTTT. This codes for CASSIETGYSNQPQHF.

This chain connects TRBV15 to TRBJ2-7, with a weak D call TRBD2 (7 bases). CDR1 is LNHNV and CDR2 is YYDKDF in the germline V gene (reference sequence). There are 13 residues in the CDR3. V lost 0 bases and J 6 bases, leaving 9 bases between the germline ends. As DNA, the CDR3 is TGTGCCACCAGCAGAGACGCGGGGGCCGAGCAGTACTTC. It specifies CATSRDAGAEQYF.

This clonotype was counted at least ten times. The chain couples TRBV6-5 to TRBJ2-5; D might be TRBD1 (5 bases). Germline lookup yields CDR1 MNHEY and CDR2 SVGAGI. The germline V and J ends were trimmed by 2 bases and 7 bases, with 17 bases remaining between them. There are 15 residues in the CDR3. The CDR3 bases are TGTGCCAGCAGTTACGGAATGCAGGGATCGGGGACCCAGTACTTC. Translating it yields CASSYGMQGSGTQYF.

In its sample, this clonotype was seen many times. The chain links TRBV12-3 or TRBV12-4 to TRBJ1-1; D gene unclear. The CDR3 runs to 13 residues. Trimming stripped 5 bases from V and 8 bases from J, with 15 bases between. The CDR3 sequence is CASSPAVTLEAFF. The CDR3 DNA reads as TGTGCCAGCAGTCCCGCAGTTACACTAGAAGCTTTCTTT.

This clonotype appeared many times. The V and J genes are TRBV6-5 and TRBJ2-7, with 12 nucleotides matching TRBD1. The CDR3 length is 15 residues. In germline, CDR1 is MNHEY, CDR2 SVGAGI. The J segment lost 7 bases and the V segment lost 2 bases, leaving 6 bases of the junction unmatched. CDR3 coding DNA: TGTGCCAGCAGTTACCCGGGACAGGGGGCACGGGAGCAGTACTTC. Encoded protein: CASSYPGQGAREQYF.